This is a list of T cell receptor beta chains from one sample in a study of blood T cell repertoires in COVID-19. Here immunoSEQ multiplex PCR was the method, and the copy in TCRdb shows in-frame clones only, minus some. This sample has about 300,000 clones, with 85% to 90% found just once. Input material: peripheral blood. The receptors here all came from a middle-aged man with acute or convalescent COVID-19. Both conserved end residues are part of each CDR3. The D gene is left open where the match is weak. Clone size is not always given. Where it is, it says once, few, many or a class for expanded clones.

abundance: -
d_gene: -
j_gene: TRBJ1-1
v_gene: TRBV19
CDR3aa: CASSIVAGNTEAFF
CDR3nt: TGTGCCAGTAGTATAGTGGCAGGGAACACTGAAGCTTTCTTT

abundance: -
d_gene: TRBD1
j_gene: TRBJ2-7
v_gene: TRBV5-1
CDR3aa: CASSTGQGIIHEQYF
CDR3nt: TGCGCCAGCAGCACAGGACAGGGTATAATCCACGAGCAGTACTTC

abundance: -
d_gene: -
j_gene: TRBJ2-7
v_gene: TRBV19
CDR3aa: CASSMTGFSYEQYF
CDR3nt: TGTGCCAGTAGTATGACAGGCTTCTCCTACGAGCAGTACTTC

abundance: -
d_gene: -
j_gene: TRBJ1-1
v_gene: TRBV2
CDR3aa: CASRGRVISTEAFF
CDR3nt: TGTGCCAGCAGGGGCAGGGTAATTAGCACTGAAGCTTTCTTT

abundance: -
d_gene: -
j_gene: TRBJ1-1
v_gene: TRBV19
CDR3aa: CASIATGLGAEAFF
CDR3nt: TGTGCCAGTATAGCGACAGGCCTGGGTGCTGAAGCTTTCTTT

abundance: -
d_gene: -
j_gene: TRBJ1-2
v_gene: TRBV6-1
CDR3aa: CASSEGGDGYTF
CDR3nt: TGTGCCAGCAGTGAAGGGGGGGATGGCTACACCTTC

abundance: once
d_gene: TRBD2
j_gene: TRBJ2-2
v_gene: TRBV7-2
CDR3aa: CASSLGNSGTGELFF
CDR3nt: TGTGCCAGCAGCCTCGGGAATAGCGGGACCGGGGAGCTGTTTTTT

abundance: -
d_gene: -
j_gene: TRBJ2-3
v_gene: TRBV19
CDR3aa: CASNSPGGRRGTDTQYF
CDR3nt: TGTGCCAGTAACTCGCCCGGGGGGCGCAGGGGCACAGATACGCAGTATTTT

abundance: once
d_gene: -
j_gene: TRBJ2-1
v_gene: TRBV20-1
CDR3aa: CSARPRDSQFF
CDR3nt: TGCAGTGCTAGACCCCGGGACTCTCAGTTCTTC

abundance: many
d_gene: -
j_gene: TRBJ2-1
v_gene: TRBV9
CDR3aa: CASSVDPSGSYNEQFF
CDR3nt: TGTGCCAGCAGCGTAGATCCGTCGGGCTCCTACAATGAGCAGTTCTTC

abundance: -
d_gene: TRBD1
j_gene: TRBJ1-3
v_gene: TRBV12-5
CDR3aa: CASGLPPGGDGNTIYF
CDR3nt: TGTGCTAGTGGTTTGCCTCCAGGGGGCGATGGAAACACCATATATTTT

abundance: -
d_gene: -
j_gene: TRBJ1-1
v_gene: TRBV15
CDR3aa: CATSRDTFDRLNTEAFF
CDR3nt: TGTGCCACCAGCAGAGACACATTCGACAGGCTGAACACTGAAGCTTTCTTT

abundance: -
d_gene: -
j_gene: TRBJ1-5
v_gene: TRBV15
CDR3aa: CATSGQGGQPQHF
CDR3nt: TGTGCCACCAGCGGGCAGGGTGGACAGCCCCAGCATTTT

abundance: -
d_gene: TRBD1
j_gene: TRBJ2-7
v_gene: TRBV19
CDR3aa: CASSPQTGYGYEQYF
CDR3nt: TGTGCCAGTAGTCCTCAGACAGGGTATGGCTACGAGCAGTACTTC

abundance: -
d_gene: -
j_gene: TRBJ1-6
v_gene: TRBV6-4
CDR3aa: CASSGEKGSPLHF
CDR3nt: TGTGCCAGCTCTGGGGAGAAAGGCTCACCCCTCCACTTT

abundance: -
d_gene: -
j_gene: TRBJ1-6
v_gene: TRBV10-1
CDR3aa: CASSDRSDSPLHF
CDR3nt: TGCGCCAGCAGTGACCGGTCGGATTCACCCCTCCACTTT

abundance: -
d_gene: -
j_gene: TRBJ2-7
v_gene: TRBV7-9
CDR3aa: CASSSGQSYEQYF
CDR3nt: TGTGCCAGCAGCTCAGGACAGTCCTACGAGCAGTACTTC

abundance: -
d_gene: -
j_gene: TRBJ1-1
v_gene: TRBV5-1
CDR3aa: CASSSTGVKDTEAFF
CDR3nt: TGCGCCAGCAGCTCGACGGGGGTCAAGGACACTGAAGCTTTCTTT

abundance: -
d_gene: TRBD1
j_gene: TRBJ2-7
v_gene: TRBV2
CDR3aa: CASDWTGRYEQYF
CDR3nt: TGTGCCAGTGACTGGACAGGGAGGTACGAGCAGTACTTC

abundance: -
d_gene: -
j_gene: TRBJ2-7
v_gene: TRBV4-1
CDR3aa: CASSYLTGSHEQYF
CDR3nt: TGCGCCAGCAGCTACCTAACAGGGTCCCACGAGCAGTACTTC

abundance: -
d_gene: -
j_gene: TRBJ2-7
v_gene: TRBV2
CDR3aa: CASDYQESYEQYF
CDR3nt: TGTGCCAGCGATTACCAGGAATCCTACGAGCAGTACTTC

abundance: -
d_gene: -
j_gene: TRBJ1-1
v_gene: TRBV5-1
CDR3aa: CASSFLTGEAFF
CDR3nt: TGCGCCAGCAGCTTCCTGACAGGTGAAGCTTTCTTT

abundance: once
d_gene: -
j_gene: TRBJ2-3
v_gene: TRBV10-2
CDR3aa: CASSASGASTDTQYF
CDR3nt: TGCGCCAGCAGTGCAAGCGGCGCTAGCACAGATACGCAGTATTTT

abundance: -
d_gene: -
j_gene: TRBJ1-2
v_gene: TRBV5-4
CDR3aa: CASSPLKSLDYGYTF
CDR3nt: TGTGCCAGCAGCCCACTCAAGTCTTTGGACTATGGCTACACCTTC

abundance: once
d_gene: TRBD1
j_gene: TRBJ1-6
v_gene: TRBV5-1
CDR3aa: CASSEMTGNSPLHF
CDR3nt: TGCGCCAGCAGCGAAATGACAGGGAATTCACCCCTCCACTTT

abundance: once
d_gene: TRBD2
j_gene: TRBJ2-7
v_gene: TRBV6-5
CDR3aa: CASRRTSGGFNEQYF
CDR3nt: TGTGCCAGCAGGCGGACTAGCGGGGGGTTCAACGAGCAGTACTTC

abundance: once
d_gene: -
j_gene: TRBJ1-2
v_gene: TRBV4-2
CDR3aa: CASSQAGTTNYGYTF
CDR3nt: TGTGCCAGCAGCCAGGCCGGGACAACTAACTATGGCTACACCTTC

abundance: -
d_gene: -
j_gene: TRBJ1-1
v_gene: TRBV7-9
CDR3aa: CASSLMSREAFF
CDR3nt: TGTGCCAGCAGCCTCATGTCCAGGGAAGCTTTCTTT

abundance: -
d_gene: -
j_gene: TRBJ1-3
v_gene: TRBV19
CDR3aa: CASSSQGRAGNTIYF
CDR3nt: TGTGCCAGTAGCAGCCAGGGGAGGGCTGGAAACACCATATATTTT